This TCR beta chain was sequenced in a study of T-cell memory formation after mild COVID-19. Study conclusions and caveats: The study detected some responding clones in pre-infection memory, suggesting cross-reactive memory joined.

TCRdb analysed the 5' RACE reads with MiXCR anew, one entry per CDR3 protein. The sample lists 200,000 to 250,000 distinct CDR3 sequences; 8% to 10% were seen once. Germline trimming cut 5 bases from V and 4 bases from J; bases unmatched to any gene: 7. CDR3 length: 15 residues. This clonotype was counted at least ten times. Antigen unknown. This clonotype was obtained from a man aged 18 to 29 who had mild COVID-19 (a few samples of this study predate the infection). Cell type and time point are not known. The sample taken for sequencing was PBMCs or a T cell subset sorted from them (not recorded which). This chain uses TRBV12-3 or TRBV12-4 with TRBJ2-5; 10 bases match TRBD1. CDR3 protein: CASSPGQGERETQYF. The CDR3 region has the DNA TGTGCCAGCAGTCCCGGACAGGGGGAGAGAGAGACCCAGTACTTC.